Listed below are T cell receptor beta chains from one sample, sequenced in a study of cytomegalovirus exposure and HLA in healthy donors. TCRdb's copy holds only in-frame clones and misses some; the assay was immunoSEQ multiplex PCR. The sample lists under 200,000 clones; 86% were seen once. The sequencing sample was made of PBMCs. These receptors were taken from a young woman in good health and CMV-seronegative. Each CDR3 is given with its conserved first and last residue. The order of the fields is clone size, D gene, V gene, J gene, CDR3 length, CDR3 DNA, CDR3 protein. The D gene is left open where the match is weak. Some rows have no size entry. The others give once, few or many, or a class for an expanded clone.

>once|.|TRBV12-2|TRBJ1-4|13
TGTGCAAGTCGCTTGCACCGGAATGAAAAACTGTTTTTT
CASRLHRNEKLFF
>.|.|TRBV19|TRBJ1-1|16
TGTGCCAGTAGTCCCAACGGGGGAGCCCTGAACACTGAAGCTTTCTTT
CASSPNGGALNTEAFF
>once|.|TRBV7-2|TRBJ2-2|15
TGTGCCAGCAGCTTAGTCAGGGCGAACACCGGGGAGCTGTTTTTT
CASSLVRANTGELFF
>.|TRBD1|TRBV28|TRBJ1-2|15
TGTGCCAGCAGTACAGGGGGCGCCCCGGACTATGGCTACACCTTC
CASSTGGAPDYGYTF
>.|TRBD1|TRBV5-1|TRBJ1-6|15
TGCGCCAGCAGCGTAGGACAGGCCAGGGTTTCACCCCTCCACTTT
CASSVGQARVSPLHF
>.|TRBD2|TRBV4-1|TRBJ2-3|12
TGCGCCAGCAGCCAGCCGGGGGGGCGGCAGTATTTT
CASSQPGGRQYF
>.|TRBD1|TRBV19|TRBJ1-6|15
TGTGCCAGTAGTACCAGACAGGGGTTAAGATCACCCCTCCACTTT
CASSTRQGLRSPLHF
>.|.|TRBV5-4|TRBJ1-1|11
TGTGCCAGCAGCTCGGGACATCAAGCTTTCTTT
CASSSGHQAFF
>.|TRBD2|TRBV28|TRBJ2-4|17
TGTGCCAGCAGTTCGATAGCGGGGGCGATAGCCAAAAACATTCAGTACTTC
CASSSIAGAIAKNIQYF
>.|.|TRBV28|TRBJ2-2|14
TGTGCCAGCACCTTAAGTGGGGGCGGCGGGGAGCTGTTTTTT
CASTLSGGGGELFF
>.|.|TRBV14|TRBJ2-1|18
TGTGCCAGCAGCTCGCGTATATTAGGGGACACCTCCTACAATGAGCAGTTCTTC
CASSSRILGDTSYNEQFF
>.|TRBD1|TRBV28|TRBJ1-2|14
TGTGCCAGCAGGAGACCACAGGGGGACTATGGCTACACCTTC
CASRRPQGDYGYTF
>.|TRBD2|TRBV30|TRBJ2-7|18
TGTGCCTGGAGTTATAGAATCCTAGCGGAATACGGTGGGTACGAGCAGTACTTC
CAWSYRILAEYGGYEQYF
>.|TRBD2|TRBV5-1|TRBJ2-7|15
TGCGCCAGCAGCTTGGTAACTAGCGGGACTTACGAGCAGTACTTC
CASSLVTSGTYEQYF
>.|.|TRBV23-1|TRBJ1-5|16
TGCGCCAGCAGTCAATCCTATGAAGATAGCAATCAGCCCCAGCATTTT
CASSQSYEDSNQPQHF
>once|TRBD1|TRBV5-1|TRBJ1-2|15
TGCGCCAGCAGCTTGGAGGGACAGGGTGGTGATGGCTACACCTTC
CASSLEGQGGDGYTF
>once|TRBD1|TRBV7-9|TRBJ1-1|15
TGTGCCAGCAGCTCACTCAGGGGGTCGAAGACTGAAGCTTTCTTT
CASSSLRGSKTEAFF
>.|.|TRBV2|TRBJ2-3|13
TGTGCCAGCAGTGAAGTATACACAGATACGCAGTATTTT
CASSEVYTDTQYF